Sequencing of this T cell receptor beta chain was carried out in a study of shared clonotypes between healthy human individuals. Study in general: The study enrolled two women and three men aged 18 to 49.

Method: immunoSEQ multiplex PCR; TCRdb's copy keeps in-frame clones and lacks some. This table holds around 2,000,000 clones, 90% to 95% found once. Partitioning of CD4+ cells yielded a CD45RA+ naive subset and a CD45RA-negative memory subset. Looked up from germline, CDR1 is SGHNT and CDR2 is YYREEE (reference sequence). This CDR3 is 12 amino acids long. V was clipped by 2 bases and J by 5 bases, with 7 bases between them. J is TRBJ2-5 and V is TRBV5-4; the D is unclear. The specimen was naive CD4+ T cells sorted from blood. Specified subset: CD45RA+ positively selected. The sequence came from a man in his late teens or twenties in good health. CDR3 sequence (DNA): TGTGCCAGCAGCTTTCGTTCGGAGACCCAGTACTTC. Protein: CASSFRSETQYF.